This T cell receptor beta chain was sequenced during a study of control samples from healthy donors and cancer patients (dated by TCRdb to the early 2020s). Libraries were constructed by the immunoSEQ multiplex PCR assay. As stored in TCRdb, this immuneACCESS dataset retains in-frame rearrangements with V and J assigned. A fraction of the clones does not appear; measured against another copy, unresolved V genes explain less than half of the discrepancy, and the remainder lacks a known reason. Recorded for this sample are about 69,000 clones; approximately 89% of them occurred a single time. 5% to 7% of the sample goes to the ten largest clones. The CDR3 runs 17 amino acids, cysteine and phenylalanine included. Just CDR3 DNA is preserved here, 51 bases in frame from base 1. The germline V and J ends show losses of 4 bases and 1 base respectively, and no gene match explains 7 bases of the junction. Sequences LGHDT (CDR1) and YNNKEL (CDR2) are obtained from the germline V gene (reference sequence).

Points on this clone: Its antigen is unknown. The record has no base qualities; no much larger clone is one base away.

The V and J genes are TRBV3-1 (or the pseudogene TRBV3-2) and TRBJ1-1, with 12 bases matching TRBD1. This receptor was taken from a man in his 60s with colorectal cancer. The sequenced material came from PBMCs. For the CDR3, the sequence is CASSPGTGGFRNTEAFF. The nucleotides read TGTGCCAGCAGCCCCGGGACAGGGGGCTTTAGGAACACTGAAGCTTTCTTT.